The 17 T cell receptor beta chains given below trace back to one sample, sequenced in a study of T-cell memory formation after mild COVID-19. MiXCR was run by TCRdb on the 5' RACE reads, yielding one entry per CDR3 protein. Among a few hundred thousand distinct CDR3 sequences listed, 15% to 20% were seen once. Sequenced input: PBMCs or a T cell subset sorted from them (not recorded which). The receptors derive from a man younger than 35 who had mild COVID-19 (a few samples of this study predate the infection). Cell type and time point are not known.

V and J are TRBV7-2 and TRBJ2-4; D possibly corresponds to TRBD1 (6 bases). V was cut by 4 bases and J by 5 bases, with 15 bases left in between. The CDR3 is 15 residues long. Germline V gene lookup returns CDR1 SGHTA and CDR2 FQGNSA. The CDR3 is CASSYGRGLENIQYF. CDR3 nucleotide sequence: TGTGCCAGCAGCTACGGCAGGGGTCTGGAAAACATTCAGTACTTC. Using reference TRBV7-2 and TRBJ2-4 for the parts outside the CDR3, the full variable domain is GAGVSQSPSNKVTEKGKDVELRCDPISGHTALYWYRQSLGQGLEFLIYFQGNSAPDKSGLPSDRFSAERTGGSVSTLTIQRTQQEDSAVYLCASSYGRGLENIQYFGAGTRLSVL.

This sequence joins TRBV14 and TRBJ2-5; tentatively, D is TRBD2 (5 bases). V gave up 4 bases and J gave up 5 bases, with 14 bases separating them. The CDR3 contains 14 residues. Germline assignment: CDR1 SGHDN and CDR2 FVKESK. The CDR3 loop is CASSRRQLGETQYF. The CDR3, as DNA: TGTGCCAGCAGCCGGAGGCAACTTGGGGAGACCCAGTACTTC.

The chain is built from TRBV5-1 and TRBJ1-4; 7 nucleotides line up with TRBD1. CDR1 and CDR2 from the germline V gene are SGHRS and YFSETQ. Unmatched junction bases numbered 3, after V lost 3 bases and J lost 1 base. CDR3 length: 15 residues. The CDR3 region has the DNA TGCGCCAGCAGCTCGGGACAGCTAACTAATGAAAAACTGTTTTTT. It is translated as CASSSGQLTNEKLFF.

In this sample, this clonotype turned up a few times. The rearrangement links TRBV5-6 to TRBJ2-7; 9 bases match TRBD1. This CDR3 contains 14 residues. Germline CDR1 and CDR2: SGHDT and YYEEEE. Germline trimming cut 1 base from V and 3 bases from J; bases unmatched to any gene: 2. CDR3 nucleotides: TGTGCCAGCAGCTTGTTGGGACAGGGCTACGAGCAGTACGTC. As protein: CASSLLGQGYEQYV.

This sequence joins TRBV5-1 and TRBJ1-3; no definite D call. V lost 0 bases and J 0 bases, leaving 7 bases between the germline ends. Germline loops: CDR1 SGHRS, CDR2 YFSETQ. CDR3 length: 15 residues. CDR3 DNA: TGCGCCAGCAGCTTGGCGGGATTCTCTGGAAACACCATATATTTT. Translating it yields CASSLAGFSGNTIYF.

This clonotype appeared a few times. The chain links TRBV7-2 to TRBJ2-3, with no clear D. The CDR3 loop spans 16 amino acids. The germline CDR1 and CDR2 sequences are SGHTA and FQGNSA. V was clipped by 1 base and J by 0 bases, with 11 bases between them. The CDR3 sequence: CASSLVPLSSTDTQYF. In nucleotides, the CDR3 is TGTGCCAGCAGCTTAGTCCCCCTCTCTAGCACAGATACGCAGTATTTT.

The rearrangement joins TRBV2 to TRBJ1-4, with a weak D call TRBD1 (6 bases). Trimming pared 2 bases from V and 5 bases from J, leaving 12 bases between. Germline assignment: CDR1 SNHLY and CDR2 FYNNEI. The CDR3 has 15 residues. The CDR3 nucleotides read TGTGCCAGCAGTGAAAGGGGGAAAGGGAATGAAAAACTGTTTTTT. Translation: CASSERGKGNEKLFF.

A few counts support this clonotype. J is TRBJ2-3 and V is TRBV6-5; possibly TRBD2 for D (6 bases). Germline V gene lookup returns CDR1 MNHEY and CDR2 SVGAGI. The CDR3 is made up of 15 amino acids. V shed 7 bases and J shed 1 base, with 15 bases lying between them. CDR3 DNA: TGTGCCAGCACCCCGGGAGTCCTCGGCACAGATACGCAGTATTTT. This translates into CASTPGVLGTDTQYF.

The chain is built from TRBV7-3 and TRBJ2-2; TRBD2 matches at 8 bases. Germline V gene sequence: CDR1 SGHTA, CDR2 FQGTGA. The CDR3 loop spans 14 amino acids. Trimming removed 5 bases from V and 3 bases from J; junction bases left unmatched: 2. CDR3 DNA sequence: TGTGCCAGCAGCAGCGGGGGATACACCGGGGAGCTGTTTTTT. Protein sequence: CASSSGGYTGELFF.

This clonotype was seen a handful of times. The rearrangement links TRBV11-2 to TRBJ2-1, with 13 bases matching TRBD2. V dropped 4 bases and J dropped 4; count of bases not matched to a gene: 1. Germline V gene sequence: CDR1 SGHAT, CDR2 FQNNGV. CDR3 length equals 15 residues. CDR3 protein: CASSSTSGRYNEQFF. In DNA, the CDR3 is TGTGCCAGCAGCTCGACTAGCGGGAGGTACAATGAGCAGTTCTTC.

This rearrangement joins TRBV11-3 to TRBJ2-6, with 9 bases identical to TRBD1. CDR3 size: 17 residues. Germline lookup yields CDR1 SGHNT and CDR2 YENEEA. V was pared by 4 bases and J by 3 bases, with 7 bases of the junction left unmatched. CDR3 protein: CASSSGTGSYGANVLTF. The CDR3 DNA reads TGTGCCAGCAGCTCAGGGACAGGGTCCTATGGGGCCAACGTCCTGACTTTC.

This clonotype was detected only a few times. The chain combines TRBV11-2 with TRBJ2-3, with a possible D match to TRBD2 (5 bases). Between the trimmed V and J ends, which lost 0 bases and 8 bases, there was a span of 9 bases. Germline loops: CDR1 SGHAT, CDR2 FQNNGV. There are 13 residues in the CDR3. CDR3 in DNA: TGTGCCAGCAGCTTAGACTGGACTGGTACGCAGTATTTT. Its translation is CASSLDWTGTQYF.

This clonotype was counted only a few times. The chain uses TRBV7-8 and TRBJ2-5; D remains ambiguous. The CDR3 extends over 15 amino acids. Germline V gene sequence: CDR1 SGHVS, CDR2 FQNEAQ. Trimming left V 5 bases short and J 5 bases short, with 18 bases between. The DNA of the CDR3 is TGTGCCAGCAGCGGATCAGCGTTCCGGGCCGAGACCCAGTACTTC. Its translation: CASSGSAFRAETQYF.

CDR3 in amino acids: CASSYSEGREKLFF. The CDR3 DNA reads TGTGCCAGCAGTTACTCCGAGGGGCGCGAAAAACTGTTTTTT. V and J are TRBV6-5 and TRBJ1-4; D might be TRBD1 (5 bases). CDR1 is MNHEY and CDR2 is SVGAGI in the germline V gene. This CDR3 has 14 residues. With 0 bases removed from V and 8 bases from J, the gap between germline ends came to 10 bases.

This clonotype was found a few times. The CDR3 DNA is TGTGCCAGCAGCTACCCACCGTACACTGAAGCTTTCTTT. This encodes CASSYPPYTEAFF. The chain carries TRBV7-8 and TRBJ1-1; D ambiguous. Germline-derived CDR1 and CDR2 are SGHVS and FQNEAQ. The CDR3 spans 13 residues. The V and J ends lost 4 bases and 3 bases respectively, with 9 bases between them.

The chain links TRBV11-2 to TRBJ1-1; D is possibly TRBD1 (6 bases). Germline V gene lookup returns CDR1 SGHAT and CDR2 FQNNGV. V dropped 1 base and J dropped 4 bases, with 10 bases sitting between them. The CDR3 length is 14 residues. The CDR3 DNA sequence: TGTGCCAGCAGCTTAGGGGGGGCCGGCACTGAAGCTTTCTTT. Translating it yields CASSLGGAGTEAFF.

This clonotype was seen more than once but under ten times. CDR3 protein: CSTKGGSYGYTF. CDR3 nucleotides: TGCAGCACAAAAGGGGGGAGCTATGGCTACACCTTC. The chain recombines TRBV29-1 with TRBJ1-2; perhaps TRBD1 as D (6 bases). This CDR3 comprises 12 residues. CDR1 SQVTM and CDR2 ANQGSEA come from the germline V gene. V was trimmed by 8 bases and J by 4 bases, leaving 14 bases between them. The whole variable domain, remainder taken from reference TRBV29-1 and TRBJ1-2, is SAVISQKPSRDICQRGTSLTIQCQVDSQVTMMFWYRQQPGQSLTLIATANQGSEATYESGFVIDKFPISRPNLTFSTLTVSNMSPEDSSIYLCSTKGGSYGYTFGSGTRLTVV.